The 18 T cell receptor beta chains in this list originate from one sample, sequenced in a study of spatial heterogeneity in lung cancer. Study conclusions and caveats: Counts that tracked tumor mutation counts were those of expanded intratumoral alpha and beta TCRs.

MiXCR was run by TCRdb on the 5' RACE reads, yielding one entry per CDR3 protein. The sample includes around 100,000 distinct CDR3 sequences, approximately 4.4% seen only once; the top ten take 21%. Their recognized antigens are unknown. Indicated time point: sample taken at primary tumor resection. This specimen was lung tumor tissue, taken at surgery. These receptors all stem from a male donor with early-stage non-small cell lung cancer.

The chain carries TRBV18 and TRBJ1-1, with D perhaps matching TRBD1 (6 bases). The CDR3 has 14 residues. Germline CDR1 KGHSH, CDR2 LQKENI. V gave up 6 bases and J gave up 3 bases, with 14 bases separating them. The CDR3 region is CASSPGHGDTEAFF. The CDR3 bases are TGTGCCAGCTCTCCGGGACACGGGGACACTGAAGCTTTCTTT. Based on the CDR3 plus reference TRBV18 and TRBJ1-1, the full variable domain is NAGVMQNPRHLVRRRGQEARLRCSPMKGHSHVYWYRQLPEEGLKFMVYLQKENIIDESGMPKERFSAEFPKEGPSILRIQQVVRGDSAAYFCASSPGHGDTEAFFGQGTRLTVV.

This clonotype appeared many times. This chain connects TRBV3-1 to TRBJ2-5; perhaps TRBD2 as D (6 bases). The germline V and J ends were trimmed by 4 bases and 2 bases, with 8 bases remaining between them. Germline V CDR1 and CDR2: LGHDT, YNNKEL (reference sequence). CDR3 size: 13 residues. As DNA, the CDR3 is TGTGCCAGCAGCCCGCGGGGACAAGAGACCCAGTACTTC. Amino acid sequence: CASSPRGQETQYF.

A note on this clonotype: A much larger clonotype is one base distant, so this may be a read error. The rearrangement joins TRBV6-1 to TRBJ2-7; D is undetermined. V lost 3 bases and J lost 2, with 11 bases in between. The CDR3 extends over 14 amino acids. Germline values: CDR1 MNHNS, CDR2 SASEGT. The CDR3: CASSERAQTYEQYF. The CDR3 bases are TGTGCCAGCAGTGAGAGAGCACAAACCTACGAGCAGTACTTC.

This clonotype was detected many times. CDR3: CASSQGVREFPGDTQYF. The CDR3 nucleotides are TGTGCCAGCAGCCAAGGTGTGAGGGAGTTTCCAGGAGATACGCAGTATTTT. V gene TRBV4-2 combines with J gene TRBJ2-3; TRBD2 might be the D (5 bases). Trimming pared 1 base from V and 5 bases from J, leaving 19 bases between. Germline V gene data show CDR1 as LGHNA and CDR2 as YNFKEQ. CDR3 length equals 17 residues.

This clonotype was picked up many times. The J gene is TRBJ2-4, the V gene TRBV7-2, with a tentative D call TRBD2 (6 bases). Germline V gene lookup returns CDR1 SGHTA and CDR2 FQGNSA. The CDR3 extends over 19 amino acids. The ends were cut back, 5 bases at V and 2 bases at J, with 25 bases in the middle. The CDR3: CASSPLQRRDGGSKNIQYF. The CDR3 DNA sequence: TGTGCCAGCAGCCCGTTACAACGACGGGACGGAGGGTCCAAAAACATTCAGTACTTC. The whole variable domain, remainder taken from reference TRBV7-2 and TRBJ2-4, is GAGVSQSPSNKVTEKGKDVELRCDPISGHTALYWYRQSLGQGLEFLIYFQGNSAPDKSGLPSDRFSAERTGGSVSTLTIQRTQQEDSAVYLCASSPLQRRDGGSKNIQYFGAGTRLSVL.

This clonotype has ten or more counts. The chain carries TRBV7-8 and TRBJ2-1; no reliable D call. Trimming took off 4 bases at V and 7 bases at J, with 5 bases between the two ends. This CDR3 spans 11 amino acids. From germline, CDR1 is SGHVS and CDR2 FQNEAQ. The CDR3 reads CASSWLNEQFF. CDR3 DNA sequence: TGTGCCAGCAGCTGGCTTAATGAGCAGTTCTTC.

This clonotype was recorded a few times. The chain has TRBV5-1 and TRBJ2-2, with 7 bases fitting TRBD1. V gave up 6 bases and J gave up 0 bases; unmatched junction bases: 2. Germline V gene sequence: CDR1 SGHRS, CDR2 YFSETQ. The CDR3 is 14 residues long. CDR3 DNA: TGCGCCAGCACAACAGGGGCGAACACCGGGGAGCTGTTTTTT. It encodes CASTTGANTGELFF.

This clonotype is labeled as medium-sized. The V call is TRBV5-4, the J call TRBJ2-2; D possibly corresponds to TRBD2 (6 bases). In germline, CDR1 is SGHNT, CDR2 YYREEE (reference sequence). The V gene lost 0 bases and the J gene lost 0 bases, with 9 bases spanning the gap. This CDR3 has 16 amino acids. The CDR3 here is CASSLAGVTNTGELFF. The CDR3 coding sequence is TGTGCCAGCAGCTTGGCGGGAGTAACGAACACCGGGGAGCTGTTTTTT.

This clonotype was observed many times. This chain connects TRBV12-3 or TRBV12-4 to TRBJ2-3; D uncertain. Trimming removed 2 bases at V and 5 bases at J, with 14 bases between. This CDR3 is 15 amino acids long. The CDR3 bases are TGTGCCAGCAGTTTATGGTATAGGGTGGAAGATACGCAGTATTTT. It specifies CASSLWYRVEDTQYF.

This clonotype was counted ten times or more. CDR3 in DNA: TGTGCCAGCAGCTTAAAGGTCAGTGGGGCCAACGTCCTGACTTTC. Protein product: CASSLKVSGANVLTF. This chain uses TRBV5-6 with TRBJ2-6; D is unclear. CDR1 and CDR2 from the germline V gene are SGHDT and YYEEEE. V lost 2 bases and J 3 bases, leaving 9 bases between the germline ends. The CDR3 extends over 15 amino acids.

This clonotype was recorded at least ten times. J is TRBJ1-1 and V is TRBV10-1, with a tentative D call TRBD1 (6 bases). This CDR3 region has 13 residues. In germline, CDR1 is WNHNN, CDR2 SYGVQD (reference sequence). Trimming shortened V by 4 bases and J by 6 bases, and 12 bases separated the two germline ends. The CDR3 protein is CASSVGAPAEAFF. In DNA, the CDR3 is TGCGCCAGCAGTGTGGGGGCTCCCGCTGAAGCTTTCTTT.

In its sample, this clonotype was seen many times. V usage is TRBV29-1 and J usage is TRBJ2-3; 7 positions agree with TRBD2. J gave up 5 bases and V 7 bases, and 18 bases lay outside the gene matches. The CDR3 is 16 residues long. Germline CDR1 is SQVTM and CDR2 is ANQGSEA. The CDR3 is CSAGGFGLEVGDTQYF. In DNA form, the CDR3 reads TGCAGCGCTGGGGGATTCGGACTAGAGGTTGGAGATACGCAGTATTTT.

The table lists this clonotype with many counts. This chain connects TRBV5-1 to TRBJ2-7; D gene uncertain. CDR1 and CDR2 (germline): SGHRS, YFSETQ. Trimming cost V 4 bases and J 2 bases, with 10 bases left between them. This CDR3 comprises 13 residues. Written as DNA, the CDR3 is TGCGCCAGCAGCGCACCCCTGGCCTACGAGCAGTACTTC. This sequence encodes CASSAPLAYEQYF.

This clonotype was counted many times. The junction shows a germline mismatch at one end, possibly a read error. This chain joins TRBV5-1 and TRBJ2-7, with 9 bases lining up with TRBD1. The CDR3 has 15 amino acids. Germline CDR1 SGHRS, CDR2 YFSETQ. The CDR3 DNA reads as TGCGCCAGCAGCTTGGCCCCGGGACAGGGATTCGAGCGGTACTTC. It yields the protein CASSLAPGQGFERYF.

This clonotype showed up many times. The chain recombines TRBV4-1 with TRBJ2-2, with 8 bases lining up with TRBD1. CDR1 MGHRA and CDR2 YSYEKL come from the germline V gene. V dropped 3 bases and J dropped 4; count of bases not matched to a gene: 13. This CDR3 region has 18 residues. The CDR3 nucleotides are TGCGCCAGCAGCCATCCTCAGGGGGCTCTTTATCGCACCGGGGAGCTGTTTTTT. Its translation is CASSHPQGALYRTGELFF.

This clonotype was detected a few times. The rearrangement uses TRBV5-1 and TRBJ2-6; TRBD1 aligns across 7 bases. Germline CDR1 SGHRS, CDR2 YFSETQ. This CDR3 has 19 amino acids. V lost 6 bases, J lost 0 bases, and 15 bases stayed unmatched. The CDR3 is CASIPGVGTVDSGANVLTF. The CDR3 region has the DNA TGCGCCAGCATCCCCGGCGTGGGGACAGTAGACTCTGGGGCCAACGTCCTGACTTTC. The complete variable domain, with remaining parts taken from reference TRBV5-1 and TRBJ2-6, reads KAGVTQTPRYLIKTRGQQVTLSCSPISGHRSVSWYQQTPGQGLQFLFEYFSETQRNKGNFPGRFSGRQFSNSRSEMNVSTLELGDSALYLCASIPGVGTVDSGANVLTFGAGSRLTVL.

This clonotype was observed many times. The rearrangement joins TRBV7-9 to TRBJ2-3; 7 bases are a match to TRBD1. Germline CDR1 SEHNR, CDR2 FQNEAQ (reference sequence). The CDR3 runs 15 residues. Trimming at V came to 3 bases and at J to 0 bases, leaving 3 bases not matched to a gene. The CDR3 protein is CASSLIQGSTDTQYF. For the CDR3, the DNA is TGTGCCAGCAGCTTGATACAGGGGAGCACAGATACGCAGTATTTT. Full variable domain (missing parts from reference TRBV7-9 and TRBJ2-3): DTGVSQNPRHKITKRGQNVTFRCDPISEHNRLYWYRQTLGQGPEFLTYFQNEAQLEKSRLLSDRFSAERPKGSFSTLEIQRTEQGDSAMYLCASSLIQGSTDTQYFGPGTRLTVL.

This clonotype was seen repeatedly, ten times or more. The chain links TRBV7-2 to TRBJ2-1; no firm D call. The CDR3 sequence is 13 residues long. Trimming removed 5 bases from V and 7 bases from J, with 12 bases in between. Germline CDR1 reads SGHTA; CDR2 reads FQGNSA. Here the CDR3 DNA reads TGTGCCAGCAGCCCCCGGTCGCGGAATGAGCAGTTCTTC. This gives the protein CASSPRSRNEQFF.